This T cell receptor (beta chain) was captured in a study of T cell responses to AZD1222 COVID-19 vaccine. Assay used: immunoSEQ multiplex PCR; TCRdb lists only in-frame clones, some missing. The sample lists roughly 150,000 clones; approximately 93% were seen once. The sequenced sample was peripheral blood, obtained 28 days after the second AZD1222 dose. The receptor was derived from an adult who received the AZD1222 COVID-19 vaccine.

CDR3 region: CASSGSGREQYF. The CDR3 bases are TGTGCCAGCAGTGGGAGTGGGCGGGAGCAGTACTTC. V gene TRBV2 combines with J gene TRBJ2-7; no reliable D call. V dropped 4 bases and J dropped 7 bases, with 11 bases sitting between them. This CDR3 region has 12 residues. Germline assignment: CDR1 SNHLY and CDR2 FYNNEI.